This T cell receptor (beta chain) was recovered during a study of CD8 T cells in ankylosing spondylitis. Whole-study findings and limits: Researchers report that disease-linked clones proved CD8+ and relatively rare in peripheral blood. In ankylosing spondylitis blood, a motif of roughly 8 highly homologous TCR beta variants appeared characteristic.

This CDR3 is built from 14 residues. Germline V gene sequence: CDR1 MNHNS, CDR2 SASEGT. Trimming removed 8 bases from V and 1 base from J; junction bases left unmatched: 5. In its sample, this clonotype was seen many times. The antigen is not known. Each CDR3 protein gets one entry after TCRdb re-called the 5' RACE reads with MiXCR. The table has around 440,000 distinct CDR3 sequences, over 15% seen once; the top ten hold approximately 0.93%. The sample taken for sequencing was blood, either unsorted or a sorted T cell fraction (not recorded which). The receptor was derived from a male donor with ankylosing spondylitis. The chain recombines TRBV6-1 with TRBJ1-1, with 9 positions matching TRBD1. CDR3 DNA: TGTGCCAGCGGCCCGGACAGGGGGAACACTGAAGCTTTCTTT. Its translation: CASGPDRGNTEAFF.